This paragraph covers one T cell receptor beta chain sequence. The antigen is not known. Sequencing was performed with immunoSEQ multiplex PCR; in TCRdb, only in-frame clones are kept and a portion is missing. The sample contains approximately 100,000 clones, over 75% of which appear only once. This sample was included in a study of T cell responses to AZD1222 COVID-19 vaccine. Findings and caveats of the study: In all cases, repertoires were sampled only after the peak T cell response.

The CDR3 runs 14 residues. CDR1 is SGHNT, CDR2 YENEEA, per germline. Trimming stripped 6 bases from V and 0 bases from J, with 8 bases between. The specimen was peripheral blood, collected on day 0 of AZD1222 vaccination. The sequence was collected from an adult in good health. V usage is TRBV11-3 and J usage is TRBJ2-2; no reliable D call. The CDR3 nucleotides read TGTGCCAGCAGTTACAGCGCGAACACCGGGGAGCTGTTTTTT. This sequence encodes CASSYSANTGELFF.